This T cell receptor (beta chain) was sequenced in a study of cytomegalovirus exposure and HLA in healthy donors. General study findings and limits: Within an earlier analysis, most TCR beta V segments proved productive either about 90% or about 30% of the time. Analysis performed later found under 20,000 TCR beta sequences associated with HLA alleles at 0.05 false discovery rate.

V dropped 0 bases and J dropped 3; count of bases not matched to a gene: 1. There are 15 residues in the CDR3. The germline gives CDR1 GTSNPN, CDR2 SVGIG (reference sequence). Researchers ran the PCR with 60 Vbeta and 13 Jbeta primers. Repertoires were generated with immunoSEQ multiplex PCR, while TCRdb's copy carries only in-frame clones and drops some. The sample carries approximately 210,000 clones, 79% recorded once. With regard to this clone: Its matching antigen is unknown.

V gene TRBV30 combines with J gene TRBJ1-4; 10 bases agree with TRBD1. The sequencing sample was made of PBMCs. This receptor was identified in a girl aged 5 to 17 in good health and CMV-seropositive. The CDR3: CAWSVGTGANEKLFF. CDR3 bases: TGTGCCTGGAGTGTTGGGACAGGGGCTAATGAAAAACTGTTTTTT.